This T cell receptor beta chain was sequenced for a study of cytomegalovirus exposure and HLA in healthy donors. Study-level findings and limits: Later analysis demonstrated an association between a missense DCLRE1C variant and TCR beta V- and J-gene trimming.

V lost 3 bases to trimming and J lost 3 bases, with 23 bases between them. This CDR3 has 18 amino acids. Worth noting for this clone: Its target is not known.

The PCR used 60 Vbeta and 13 Jbeta primers. TCRdb keeps only in-frame clones here, not all; method: immunoSEQ multiplex PCR. This sample carries around 150,000 clones, over 75% of them seen once, and the ten largest clones take 2% to 2.5%. This sequence originates from a man aged 45 to 65 in good health and CMV-seronegative. V gene TRBV23-1 combines with J gene TRBJ2-5; D possibly corresponds to TRBD1 (6 bases). TRBV23-1 is known as an ORF, though its function is uncertain. The sample consisted of PBMCs. CDR3 nucleotide sequence: TGCGCCAGCAGTCACCTCCAATTTGACAGGCCCCACGAAGAGACCCAGTACTTC. Translation gives CASSHLQFDRPHEETQYF.